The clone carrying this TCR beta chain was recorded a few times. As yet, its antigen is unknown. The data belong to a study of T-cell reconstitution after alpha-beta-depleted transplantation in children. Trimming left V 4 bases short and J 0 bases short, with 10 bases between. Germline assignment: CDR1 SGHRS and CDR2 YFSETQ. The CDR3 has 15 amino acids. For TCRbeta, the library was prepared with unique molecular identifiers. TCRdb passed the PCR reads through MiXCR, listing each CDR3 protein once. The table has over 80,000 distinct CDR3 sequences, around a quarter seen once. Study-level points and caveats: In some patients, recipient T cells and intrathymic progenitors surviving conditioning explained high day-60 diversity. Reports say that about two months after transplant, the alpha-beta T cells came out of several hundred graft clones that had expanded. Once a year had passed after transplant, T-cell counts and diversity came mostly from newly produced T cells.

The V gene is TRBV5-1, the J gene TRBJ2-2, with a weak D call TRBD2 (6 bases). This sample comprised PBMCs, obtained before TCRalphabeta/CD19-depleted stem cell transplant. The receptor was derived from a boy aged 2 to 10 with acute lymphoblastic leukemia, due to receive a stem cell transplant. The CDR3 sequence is CASSQRTTNTGELFF. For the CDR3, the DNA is TGCGCCAGCAGCCAACGGACTACGAACACCGGGGAGCTGTTTTTT. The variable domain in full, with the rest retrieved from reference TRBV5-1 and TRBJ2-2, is KAGVTQTPRYLIKTRGQQVTLSCSPISGHRSVSWYQQTPGQGLQFLFEYFSETQRNKGNFPGRFSGRQFSNSRSEMNVSTLELGDSALYLCASSQRTTNTGELFFGEGSRLTVL.